These 4 T cell receptor beta chains were all obtained from the same sample, sequenced in a study of high-grade serous ovarian cancer treatment subgroups. Tumor tissue was taken before any definitive surgery or chemotherapy was given. Repertoires were generated with immunoSEQ multiplex PCR, while TCRdb's copy carries only in-frame clones and drops some. The data hold about 33,000 clones, with 75% to 85% observed a single time. The sequenced material came from tumor tissue. The receptors were gathered from a human donor with high-grade serous ovarian cancer.

The J gene is TRBJ2-7, the V gene TRBV19; 13 positions agree with TRBD2. This CDR3 is 17 amino acids long. Germline values: CDR1 LNHDA, CDR2 SQIVND (reference sequence). V dropped 5 bases and J dropped 1; count of bases not matched to a gene: 8. The CDR3 region is CASSVGLAGVWSYEQYF. CDR3 DNA sequence: TGTGCCAGTAGTGTTGGACTAGCGGGAGTCTGGTCCTACGAGCAGTACTTC.

The chain recombines TRBV7-8 with TRBJ1-3; D is undetermined. The CDR3 runs to 13 residues. The V gene lost 5 bases and the J gene lost 0 bases, with 5 bases spanning the gap. Per the germline V gene, CDR1 is SGHVS and CDR2 is FQNEAQ. The CDR3 reads CASSPNSGNTIYF. The DNA for the CDR3 is TGTGCCAGCAGCCCGAACTCTGGAAACACCATATATTTT.

CDR3: CLWQRSYEQYF. The CDR3 DNA reads TGCCTCTGGCAGAGAAGCTACGAGCAGTACTTC. The chain has TRBV20-1 and TRBJ2-7; no definite D call. Germline V CDR1 and CDR2: DFQATT, SNEGSKA (reference sequence). The CDR3 is 11 amino acids.

The genes are TRBV2 and TRBJ2-4; TRBD2 might be the D (7 bases). The germline CDR1 and CDR2 sequences are SNHLY and FYNNEI. The CDR3 contains 15 residues. Trimming stripped 1 base from V and 9 bases from J, with 16 bases between. The CDR3 region is CASSEGEGEDRIQYF. The CDR3 DNA follows: TGTGCCAGCAGTGAAGGGGAGGGGGAGGATCGCATTCAGTACTTC.